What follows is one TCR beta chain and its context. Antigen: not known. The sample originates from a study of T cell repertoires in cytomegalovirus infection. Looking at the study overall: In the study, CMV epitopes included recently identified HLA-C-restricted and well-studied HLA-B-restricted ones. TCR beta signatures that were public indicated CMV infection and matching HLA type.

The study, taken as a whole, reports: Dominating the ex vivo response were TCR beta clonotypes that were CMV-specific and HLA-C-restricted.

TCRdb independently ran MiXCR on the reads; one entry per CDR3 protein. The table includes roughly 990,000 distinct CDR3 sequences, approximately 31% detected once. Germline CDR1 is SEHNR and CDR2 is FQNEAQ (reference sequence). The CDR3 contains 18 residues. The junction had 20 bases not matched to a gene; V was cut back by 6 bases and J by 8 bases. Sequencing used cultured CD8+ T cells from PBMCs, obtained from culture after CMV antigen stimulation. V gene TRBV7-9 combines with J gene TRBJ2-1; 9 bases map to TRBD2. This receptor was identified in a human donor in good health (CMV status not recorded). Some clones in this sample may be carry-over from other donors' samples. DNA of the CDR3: TGTGCCAGCAGTTCCAACCCCCGGCTAGCGGGGTTACAGCATGAGCAGTTCTTC. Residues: CASSSNPRLAGLQHEQFF. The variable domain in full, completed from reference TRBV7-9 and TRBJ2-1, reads DTGVSQNPRHKITKRGQNVTFRCDPISEHNRLYWYRQTLGQGPEFLTYFQNEAQLEKSRLLSDRFSAERPKGSFSTLEIQRTEQGDSAMYLCASSSNPRLAGLQHEQFFGPGTRLTVL.